This TCR beta chain was identified during a study of shared clonotypes between healthy human individuals. There are 15 residues in the CDR3. The germline gives CDR1 SGHRS, CDR2 YFSETQ. Trimming removed 3 bases from V and 6 bases from J, with 16 bases in between. Sequencing was performed with immunoSEQ multiplex PCR; in TCRdb, only in-frame clones are kept and a portion is missing. The sample consists of fewer than 3 million clones, 85% to 95% of them appearing once. The chain links TRBV5-1 to TRBJ2-1; tentative D call: TRBD2 (6 bases). The TCR comes from a man aged 18 to 30 in good health. Some clones in this sample may be carry-over from other donors' samples. Sequenced material: naive CD4+ T cells from PBMCs. As to subset: CD45RA+ positively selected. The chain's CDR3 is CASSSEAGTINEQFF. The CDR3 DNA reads as TGCGCCAGCAGCTCGGAAGCGGGTACGATCAATGAGCAGTTCTTC.